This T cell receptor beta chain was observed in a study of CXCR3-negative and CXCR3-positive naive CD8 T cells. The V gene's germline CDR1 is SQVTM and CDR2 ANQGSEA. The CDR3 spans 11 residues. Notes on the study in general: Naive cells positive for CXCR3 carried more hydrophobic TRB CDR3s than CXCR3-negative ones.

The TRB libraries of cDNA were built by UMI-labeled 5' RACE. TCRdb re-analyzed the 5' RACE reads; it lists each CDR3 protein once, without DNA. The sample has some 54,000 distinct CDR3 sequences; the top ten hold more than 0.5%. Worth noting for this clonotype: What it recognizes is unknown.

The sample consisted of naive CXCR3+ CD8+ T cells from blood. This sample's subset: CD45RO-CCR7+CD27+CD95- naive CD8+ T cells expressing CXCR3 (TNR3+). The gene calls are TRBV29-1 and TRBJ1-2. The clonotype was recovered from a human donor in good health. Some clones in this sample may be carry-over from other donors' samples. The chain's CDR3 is CSAGLLGGYTF.